A single sample is the source of the 31 T cell receptor beta chains below, sequenced in a study of cytomegalovirus exposure and HLA in healthy donors. The PCR ran on 60 Vbeta and 13 Jbeta primers. Some clones are missing from TCRdb's copy, which holds only in-frame ones; the method was immunoSEQ multiplex PCR. Listed are about 54,000 clones; approximately 6.8% falls within the top ten. The sequencing input was PBMCs. The receptors were gathered from a woman aged 40 to 49 in good health and CMV-seronegative.

The chain combines TRBV19 with TRBJ1-5, with 10 positions matching TRBD1. V lost 4 bases and J lost 4; bases outside the gene matches: 4. This CDR3 has 15 amino acids. The germline V gene has CDR1 LNHDA and CDR2 SQIVND (reference sequence). The CDR3, as DNA: TGTGCCAGTAGTAGACAGGGGGCAGGGAATCAGCCCCAGCATTTT. It translates to CASSRQGAGNQPQHF. The whole variable domain, filled in from reference TRBV19 and TRBJ1-5, reads DGGITQSPKYLFRKEGQNVTLSCEQNLNHDAMYWYRQDPGQGLRLIYYSQIVNDFQKGDIAEGYSVSREKKESFPLTVTSAQKNPTAFYLCASSRQGAGNQPQHFGDGTRLSIL.

The V call is TRBV20-1, the J call TRBJ2-5; no definite D call. V was clipped by 2 bases and J by 5 bases, with 6 bases between them. CDR1 DFQATT and CDR2 SNEGSKA come from the germline V gene (reference sequence). The CDR3 loop spans 11 amino acids. The CDR3 region is CSARPEETQYF. The CDR3 region has the DNA TGCAGTGCTAGACCGGAGGAGACCCAGTACTTC.

The gene calls are TRBV7-2 and TRBJ2-5; D not certain. Trimming removed 0 bases from V and 2 bases from J, with 7 bases in between. CDR1 and CDR2 (germline): SGHTA, FQGNSA. The CDR3 runs 14 residues. CDR3 in DNA: TGTGCCAGCAGCTTAGCGCGGCGGCAAGAGACCCAGTACTTC. Translated: CASSLARRQETQYF.

The rearrangement joins TRBV7-2 to TRBJ1-2, with D maybe TRBD1 (5 bases). The CDR3 is 15 residues long. The germline CDR1 and CDR2 sequences are SGHTA and FQGNSA. V lost 1 base and J 4 bases, leaving 13 bases between the germline ends. CDR3 residues: CASSLVRDGGYGYTF. CDR3 DNA sequence: TGTGCCAGCAGCTTAGTTAGGGACGGGGGCTATGGCTACACCTTC.

The chain uses TRBV11-2 and TRBJ2-7; 7 nucleotides line up with TRBD2. With V trimmed by 5 bases and J by 2 bases, 9 bases remained unmatched. Germline loops: CDR1 SGHAT, CDR2 FQNNGV. This CDR3 contains 15 residues. CDR3 loop: CASSPGLVLAYEQYF. CDR3 DNA sequence: TGTGCCAGCAGCCCCGGACTAGTCCTCGCCTACGAGCAGTACTTC.

The V gene is TRBV4-2, the J gene TRBJ2-5, with 11 bases that match TRBD1. The J call may not be correct, given that the DNA end is closer to TRBJ2-7. Germline-derived CDR1 and CDR2 are LGHNA and YNFKEQ. This CDR3 region has 15 residues. The CDR3 nucleotides are TGTGCCAGCAGCCAAGCGGACAGGGGGCCCTACGAGCAGTACTTC. This codes for CASSQADRGPYEQYF.

The chain employs TRBV4-1 and TRBJ1-1; the match to TRBD1 covers 12 bases. The V gene end was trimmed by 1 base and the J gene end by 1 base; junction bases not matched to a gene: 10. The CDR3 covers 19 residues. In germline, CDR1 is MGHRA, CDR2 YSYEKL. Here the CDR3 reads CASSQGVGTGGLWNTEAFF. CDR3 in DNA: TGCGCCAGCAGCCAAGGAGTAGGGACAGGGGGCCTTTGGAACACTGAAGCTTTCTTT.

The chain combines TRBV7-2 with TRBJ2-2; 10 bases fit TRBD2. CDR3 length: 15 residues. V shed 2 bases, J shed 7 bases, and the junction held 4 bases outside the gene matches. The germline V gene has CDR1 SGHTA and CDR2 FQGNSA. The CDR3 DNA follows: TGTGCCAGCAGCTTAAAACTAGCGGGGATCGGGGAGCTGTTTTTT. Protein sequence: CASSLKLAGIGELFF.

The chain carries TRBV7-8 and TRBJ1-2; weak D call: TRBD1 (5 bases). Per germline, CDR1 SGHVS and CDR2 FQNEAQ. The length of the CDR3 is 14 residues. The V and J ends lost 4 bases and 4 bases respectively, with 13 bases between them. This CDR3 reads CASSYDRDFYGYTF. CDR3 nucleotide sequence: TGTGCCAGCAGCTACGACCGGGACTTCTATGGCTACACCTTC.

The V gene is TRBV6-1, the J gene TRBJ1-1; D unresolved. Germline V lookup: CDR1 MNHNS, CDR2 SASEGT. V dropped 6 bases and J dropped 0 bases, with 11 bases sitting between them. The CDR3 sequence is 14 residues long. This CDR3 reads CASRRADMNTEAFF. CDR3 coding DNA: TGTGCCAGCAGGAGGGCAGACATGAACACTGAAGCTTTCTTT.

The gene calls are TRBV30 and TRBJ2-7, with a possible D match to TRBD1 (6 bases). Trimming cost V 5 bases and J 12 bases, with 17 bases left between them. CDR1 is GTSNPN and CDR2 is SVGIG in the germline V gene (reference sequence). The CDR3 loop spans 11 amino acids. The CDR3 sequence: CAWVVGDIPYF. The CDR3 nucleotides are TGTGCCTGGGTCGTAGGGGACATACCGTACTTC.

The genes are TRBV6-5 and TRBJ2-7; 9 bases map to TRBD1. Germline V lookup: CDR1 MNHEY, CDR2 SVGAGI. This CDR3 contains 14 residues. Unmatched junction bases numbered 7, after V lost 7 bases and J lost 3 bases. CDR3 in amino acids: CASKQTGGVYEQYF. The CDR3 DNA is TGTGCCAGCAAACAGACAGGGGGGGTCTACGAGCAGTACTTC.

This sequence joins TRBV6-5 and TRBJ2-7; a weak D match, TRBD2 (5 bases). In germline, CDR1 is MNHEY, CDR2 SVGAGI. V was pared by 8 bases and J by 2 bases, with 7 bases between. This CDR3 has 11 residues. The CDR3, as DNA: TGTGCCAGCGGGCGGGCCTACGAGCAGTACTTC. Protein: CASGRAYEQYF.

The chain combines TRBV7-2 with TRBJ2-7, with D possibly matching TRBD1 (6 bases). With 5 bases removed from V and 7 bases from J, the gap between germline ends came to 21 bases. This CDR3 spans 15 amino acids. The V gene's germline CDR1 is SGHTA and CDR2 FQGNSA. The CDR3 region has the DNA TGTGCCAGCAGCCGGATCGGACAGCTCCCTGGGGAGCAGTACTTC. It specifies CASSRIGQLPGEQYF.

CDR3: CASSPGTIGLHNEQFF. In nucleotides, the CDR3 is TGTGCCAGCTCACCGGGGACTATAGGTCTCCACAATGAGCAGTTCTTC. The V and J genes are TRBV18 and TRBJ2-1; 7 bases map to TRBD2. Looked up from germline, CDR1 is KGHSH and CDR2 is LQKENI. Trimming at V came to 3 bases and at J to 5 bases, leaving 10 bases not matched to a gene. The CDR3 runs to 16 residues.

The V gene is TRBV2, the J gene TRBJ2-7; TRBD1 agrees at 9 bases. From germline, CDR1 is SNHLY and CDR2 FYNNEI. J was trimmed by 3 bases and V by 2 bases; bases with no gene match: 2. The CDR3 has 14 residues. CDR3 sequence: CASSELDRGYEQYF. The CDR3 DNA sequence: TGTGCCAGCAGTGAATTGGACAGGGGCTACGAGCAGTACTTC.

The genes are TRBV7-9 and TRBJ1-2, with D hard to call. Germline lookup yields CDR1 SEHNR and CDR2 FQNEAQ (reference sequence). The CDR3 sequence is 15 residues long. Trimming pared 1 base from V and 4 bases from J, leaving 13 bases between. This CDR3 is CASSLGSGRIYGYTF. CDR3 bases: TGTGCCAGCAGCTTAGGTTCAGGAAGAATCTATGGCTACACCTTC.

The chain couples TRBV29-1 to TRBJ1-1; 7 bases match TRBD1. The germline V gene has CDR1 SQVTM and CDR2 ANQGSEA. The CDR3 has 13 amino acids. Trimming cost V 4 bases and J 1 base; bases outside gene matches: 3. The CDR3 DNA is TGCAGCGTTGGACAGGGAGGGAACACTGAAGCTTTCTTT. It encodes CSVGQGGNTEAFF.

The chain carries TRBV5-1 and TRBJ2-5; D not resolved. The CDR3 consists of 13 residues. The V gene's germline CDR1 is SGHRS and CDR2 YFSETQ. V lost 2 bases and J 5 bases, leaving 10 bases between the germline ends. The DNA for the CDR3 is TGCGCCAGCAGCTTCACCGCGGAGGAGACCCAGTACTTC. Translating it yields CASSFTAEETQYF.

The chain couples TRBV6-1 to TRBJ2-6; D is possibly TRBD1 (6 bases). Trimming removed 3 bases at V and 0 bases at J, with 15 bases between. The CDR3 has 18 amino acids. Germline V lookup: CDR1 MNHNS, CDR2 SASEGT. The CDR3 DNA sequence: TGTGCCAGCAGTGACCTACAGGGCCGCTTCTCTGGGGCCAACGTCCTGACTTTC. This encodes CASSDLQGRFSGANVLTF.

The chain has TRBV19 and TRBJ1-1, with D hard to call. This CDR3 has 13 residues. Looked up from germline, CDR1 is LNHDA and CDR2 is SQIVND (reference sequence). V dropped 1 base and J dropped 2 bases, with 5 bases sitting between them. The CDR3 protein is CASSIAINTEAFF. CDR3 nucleotide sequence: TGTGCCAGTAGTATAGCCATTAACACTGAAGCTTTCTTT.

The chain recombines TRBV5-1 with TRBJ2-5, with 7 bases aligning to TRBD2. Germline V CDR1 and CDR2: SGHRS, YFSETQ. The CDR3 length is 16 residues. V was pared by 0 bases and J by 1 base, with 6 bases of the junction left unmatched. The CDR3 DNA is TGCGCCAGCAGCTTGGAGGCGCGGGGGACCCAAGAGACCCAGTACTTC. Translating gives CASSLEARGTQETQYF.

The chain couples TRBV9 to TRBJ2-7, with 10 bases matching TRBD2. The germline gives CDR1 SGDLS, CDR2 YYNGEE. The CDR3 consists of 14 residues. The junction had 3 bases not matched to a gene; V was cut back by 4 bases and J by 2 bases. CDR3 DNA sequence: TGTGCCAGCAGCCAAACTAGCGGGACCTACGAGCAGTACTTC. This gives the protein CASSQTSGTYEQYF.

This chain joins TRBV28 and TRBJ1-5; perhaps TRBD1 as D (5 bases). The V end was cut by 6 bases, the J end by 3 bases, with 18 bases between. This CDR3 spans 16 amino acids. Per the germline V gene, CDR1 is MDHEN and CDR2 is SYDVKM. CDR3 amino acids: CASRRPGGGYNQPQHF. In DNA form, the CDR3 reads TGTGCCAGCAGACGTCCGGGGGGTGGGTACAATCAGCCCCAGCATTTT.

This chain connects TRBV28 to TRBJ2-7; D gene ambiguous. The CDR3 loop spans 13 amino acids. Germline V lookup: CDR1 MDHEN, CDR2 SYDVKM. Trimming left V 7 bases short and J 0 bases short, with 10 bases between. The CDR3 protein is CASKTPGSYEQYF. CDR3 bases: TGTGCCAGCAAAACCCCCGGCTCCTACGAGCAGTACTTC.

V usage is TRBV16 and J usage is TRBJ1-5, with 7 bases that match TRBD1. This CDR3 has 15 amino acids. With V trimmed by 4 bases and J by 4 bases, 7 bases remained unmatched. CDR1 and CDR2 from the germline V gene are KGHSY and FQNENV. CDR3 sequence: CASSPRDSLNQPQHF. DNA for the CDR3: TGTGCCAGCAGCCCGAGGGACAGCCTAAATCAGCCCCAGCATTTT.

The chain links TRBV6-5 to TRBJ2-2; TRBD2 matches at 10 bases. Trimming removed 8 bases from V and 3 bases from J; junction bases left unmatched: 3. Looked up from germline, CDR1 is MNHEY and CDR2 is SVGAGI. This CDR3 contains 14 residues. The CDR3 is CASQLAGDTGELFF. The CDR3 nucleotides are TGTGCCAGCCAGCTAGCGGGAGACACCGGGGAGCTGTTTTTT.

The V call is TRBV5-1, the J call TRBJ1-1; D not resolved. The germline CDR1 and CDR2 sequences are SGHRS and YFSETQ. Trimming removed 4 bases at V and 1 base at J, with 11 bases between. The CDR3 length is 14 residues. CDR3 sequence (DNA): TGCGCCAGCAGCCGAACAAATACGAACACTGAAGCTTTCTTT. Residues: CASSRTNTNTEAFF.

This chain connects TRBV10-3 to TRBJ2-2; 12 positions match TRBD2. The V segment lost 5 bases and the J segment 0 bases; nucleotides outside the gene matches: 4. The CDR3 is 17 amino acids. Germline CDR1 ENHRY, CDR2 SYGVKD. CDR3 region: CAISLTSGGANTGELFF. In DNA, the CDR3 is TGTGCCATCAGTTTGACTAGCGGGGGAGCGAACACCGGGGAGCTGTTTTTT.

This rearrangement joins TRBV7-9 to TRBJ2-3; D is perhaps TRBD2 (5 bases). The ends were cut back, 3 bases at V and 2 bases at J, with 15 bases in the middle. Germline V gene lookup returns CDR1 SEHNR and CDR2 FQNEAQ (reference sequence). This CDR3 has 16 amino acids. Here the CDR3 reads CASSFSGAPPTDTQYF. The CDR3 coding sequence is TGTGCCAGCAGCTTCAGCGGTGCCCCCCCCACAGATACGCAGTATTTT.

The rearrangement joins TRBV2 to TRBJ1-1, with 8 bases lining up with TRBD1. CDR3 length: 13 residues. V lost 5 bases to trimming and J lost 6 bases; unmatched junction nucleotides: 5. The germline V gene has CDR1 SNHLY and CDR2 FYNNEI. The CDR3 is CASSFKQGAEAFF. The DNA of the CDR3 is TGTGCCAGCAGTTTCAAACAGGGGGCTGAAGCTTTCTTT.